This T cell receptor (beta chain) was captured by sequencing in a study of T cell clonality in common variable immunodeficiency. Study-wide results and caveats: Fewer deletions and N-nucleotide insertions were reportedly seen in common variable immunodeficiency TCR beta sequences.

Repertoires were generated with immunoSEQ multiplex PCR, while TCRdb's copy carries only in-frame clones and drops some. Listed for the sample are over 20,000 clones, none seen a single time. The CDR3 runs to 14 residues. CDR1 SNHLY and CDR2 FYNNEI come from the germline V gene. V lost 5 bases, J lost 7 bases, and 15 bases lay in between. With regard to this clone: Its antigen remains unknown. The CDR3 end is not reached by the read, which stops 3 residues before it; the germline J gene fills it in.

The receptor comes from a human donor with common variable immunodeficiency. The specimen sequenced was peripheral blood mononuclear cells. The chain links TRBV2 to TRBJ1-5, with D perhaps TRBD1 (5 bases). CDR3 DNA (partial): TGTGCCAGCAGTAGGGGAAAGAGAAACCAGCCC. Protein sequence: CASSRGKRNQP. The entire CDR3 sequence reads CASSRGKRNQPQHF.